The 30 T cell receptor beta chains below come from one sample, sequenced in a study of blood T cell repertoires in COVID-19 (dated by TCRdb to between 2020 and 2021). The library was produced with the immunoSEQ multiplex PCR assay. In TCRdb, the immuneACCESS table is reduced to in-frame sequences with V and J assigned. These tables do not hold every clone; where another copy was compared, an unresolved V gene accounts for under half, and the others remain unexplained. The sample data list more than 250,000 clones, and roughly 83% of these were observed just once. Of the sample, 3.5% to 5.5% is held by the ten largest clones. The material sequenced was peripheral blood. Receptors originate from a man in his fifties or sixties who had recovered from COVID-19.

V usage is TRBV3-1 (or the pseudogene TRBV3-2) and J usage is TRBJ2-7, with 9 bases aligning to TRBD1. The CDR3 is 14 residues long. The J segment lost 2 bases and the V segment lost 4 bases, leaving 3 bases of the junction unmatched. Germline V gene data show CDR1 as LGHDT and CDR2 as YNNKEL (reference sequence). CDR3 in DNA: TGTGCCAGCAGCCGCGGGACAGGGCCCTACGAGCAGTACTTC. Encoded protein: CASSRGTGPYEQYF.

The CDR3 DNA sequence: TGTGCCAGCAGTGAAGCCAGCACAGGGCTTTACAATGAGCAGTTCTTC. This encodes CASSEASTGLYNEQFF. The chain couples TRBV6-1 to TRBJ2-1; TRBD1 might be the D (6 bases). Per germline, CDR1 MNHNS and CDR2 SASEGT. The V gene lost 0 bases and the J gene lost 4 bases, with 13 bases spanning the gap. The CDR3 loop spans 16 amino acids.

The chain combines TRBV10-3 with TRBJ2-7; D possibly corresponds to TRBD1 (5 bases). The CDR3 runs to 17 residues. The V end lost 0 bases, the J end lost 5 bases, and 20 bases lay between the germline ends. The germline V gene has CDR1 ENHRY and CDR2 SYGVKD. CDR3 nucleotide sequence: TGTGCCATCAGTGAGTCGACTCGGGCAGGGATTAAGGACGAGCAGTACTTC. Protein: CAISESTRAGIKDEQYF.

This rearrangement joins TRBV4-1 to TRBJ2-3; D perhaps matches TRBD1 (6 bases). The CDR3 spans 15 residues. CDR1 and CDR2 (germline): MGHRA, YSYEKL. Trimming removed 3 bases at V and 6 bases at J, with 16 bases between. The CDR3 is CASSHQDGGVDTQYF. The CDR3 nucleotides are TGCGCCAGCAGCCACCAGGATGGGGGCGTCGATACGCAGTATTTT.

The genes are TRBV19 and TRBJ2-7; the D gene is possibly TRBD2 (5 bases). The CDR3 consists of 14 residues. Trimming cost V 5 bases and J 2 bases, with 13 bases left between them. Germline assignment: CDR1 LNHDA and CDR2 SQIVND (reference sequence). The chain's CDR3 is CASSSTQRTYEQYF. The DNA for the CDR3 is TGTGCCAGTAGTTCGACCCAGCGGACCTACGAGCAGTACTTC.

V usage is TRBV23-1 and J usage is TRBJ2-7; weak D call: TRBD1 (6 bases). Being an ORF, TRBV23-1 has a function that is uncertain. The V gene lost 2 bases and the J gene lost 0 bases, with 20 bases spanning the gap. This CDR3 spans 18 amino acids. The CDR3 reads CASSQTCPEGQHSYEQYF. CDR3 sequence (DNA): TGCGCCAGCAGTCAAACCTGCCCCGAAGGACAGCACTCCTACGAGCAGTACTTC.

The chain couples TRBV23-1 to TRBJ2-5; a weak D match, TRBD1 (6 bases). TRBV23-1 is reported as an ORF; its role is uncertain. The CDR3 is made up of 14 amino acids. Trimming pared 4 bases from V and 3 bases from J, leaving 12 bases between. The CDR3 loop is CASSLRTDEETQYF. The CDR3 DNA follows: TGCGCCAGCAGTCTTCGGACAGACGAAGAGACCCAGTACTTC.

The CDR3 DNA follows: TGCGCCAGCAGCCGACAATCGACCTACAATGAGCAGTTCTTC. This encodes CASSRQSTYNEQFF. The rearrangement uses TRBV5-1 and TRBJ2-1; D call uncertain. The V and J ends lost 4 bases and 2 bases respectively, with 10 bases between them. In germline, CDR1 is SGHRS, CDR2 YFSETQ. The CDR3 spans 14 residues.

The chain has TRBV10-2 and TRBJ2-5, with 8 nucleotides matching TRBD2. Germline V CDR1 and CDR2: WSHSY, SAAADI. V lost 0 bases to trimming and J lost 5 bases; unmatched junction nucleotides: 2. CDR3 length equals 14 residues. CDR3 sequence (DNA): TGCGCCAGCAGTGAGTCCCGGGGGGGCGAGACCCAGTACTTC. Its protein product is CASSESRGGETQYF.

The V gene is TRBV28, the J gene TRBJ1-4; perhaps TRBD1 as D (6 bases). CDR3 length: 12 residues. The V end lost 5 bases, the J end lost 13 bases, and 14 bases lay between the germline ends. Germline assignment: CDR1 MDHEN and CDR2 SYDVKM. Written as DNA, the CDR3 is TGTGCCAGCAGTGGCCCGGGACAAGTACTGTTTTTT. Its translation: CASSGPGQVLFF.

The J gene is TRBJ2-7, the V gene TRBV2, with 8 bases aligning to TRBD1. V lost 2 bases to trimming and J lost 2 bases; unmatched junction nucleotides: 5. The CDR3 runs to 15 residues. Germline loops: CDR1 SNHLY, CDR2 FYNNEI. Here the CDR3 DNA reads TGTGCCAGCAGTGAACAGGGGGCCAGGACCTACGAGCAGTACTTC. Its translation is CASSEQGARTYEQYF.

The V gene is TRBV4-2, the J gene TRBJ2-5; TRBD1 is a possible D gene (5 bases). The CDR3 is made up of 15 amino acids. The V end lost 1 base, the J end lost 5 bases, and 14 bases lay between the germline ends. The V gene's germline CDR1 is LGHNA and CDR2 YNFKEQ. CDR3 bases: TGTGCCAGCAGCCAAGGTGGCTTAGGGGCGGAGACCCAGTACTTC. Translation gives CASSQGGLGAETQYF.

The rearrangement links TRBV18 to TRBJ1-4; D is perhaps TRBD1 (5 bases). Germline loops: CDR1 KGHSH, CDR2 LQKENI. CDR3 length equals 16 residues. V gave up 2 bases and J gave up 2 bases, with 12 bases separating them. The CDR3 DNA reads as TGTGCCAGCTCACCAGGTCGGGGACTTACTAATGAAAAACTGTTTTTT. Protein sequence: CASSPGRGLTNEKLFF.

This clone has more than one count but fewer than ten. The gene calls are TRBV18 and TRBJ2-3, with 8 bases fitting TRBD2. Germline trimming cut 5 bases from V and 5 bases from J; bases unmatched to any gene: 12. This CDR3 has 16 residues. Germline CDR1 KGHSH, CDR2 LQKENI. The CDR3: CASSSTLRGAGDTQYF. CDR3 DNA sequence: TGTGCCAGCTCATCGACCCTGCGGGGGGCCGGAGATACGCAGTATTTT.

The J gene is TRBJ2-3, the V gene TRBV6-5, with D uncertain. The germline V gene has CDR1 MNHEY and CDR2 SVGAGI. The CDR3 extends over 13 amino acids. Trimming removed 8 bases at V and 4 bases at J, with 13 bases between. The CDR3 here is CASGFQNSDTQYF. The CDR3 DNA follows: TGTGCCAGCGGCTTCCAAAATTCAGATACGCAGTATTTT.

Note on this clone: Germline is not matched at one junction end, which may reflect a read error. The CDR3 DNA reads as TGCGCCAGCAGCTCCCGGGACAGGGGTGGGAACTCTGAAGCTTTCTTT. Translating gives CASSSRDRGGNSEAFF. The chain combines TRBV5-1 with TRBJ1-1, with 10 bases that match TRBD1. CDR3 length equals 16 residues. In germline, CDR1 is SGHRS, CDR2 YFSETQ. The variable domain in full, completed from reference TRBV5-1 and TRBJ1-1, reads KAGVTQTPRYLIKTRGQQVTLSCSPISGHRSVSWYQQTPGQGLQFLFEYFSETQRNKGNFPGRFSGRQFSNSRSEMNVSTLELGDSALYLCASSSRDRGGNSEAFFGQGTRLTVV.

A word on this clone: Other DNA sequences in the same sample also yield this CDR3. The V gene is TRBV19, the J gene TRBJ1-5; TRBD1 matches 8 bases. The CDR3 has 14 amino acids. Germline CDR1 and CDR2: LNHDA and SQIVND (reference sequence). J was trimmed by 2 bases and V by 6 bases; bases with no gene match: 3. The CDR3 sequence: CASRVQGGNQPQHF. The CDR3 nucleotides read TGTGCCAGTAGGGTACAGGGGGGCAATCAGCCCCAGCATTTT.

The chain combines TRBV5-5 with TRBJ2-3, with 12 bases identical to TRBD1. The CDR3 is 15 residues long. The V segment lost 3 bases and the J segment 8 bases; nucleotides outside the gene matches: 7. Germline CDR1 reads SGHKS; CDR2 reads YYEKEE (reference sequence). The CDR3 DNA reads TGTGCCAGCAGCTCGACGGGACAGGGGGCAGTTACGCAGTATTTT. Its protein is CASSSTGQGAVTQYF.

A remark on this clone: The junction does not match germline at one end; this may be a read error. The genes are TRBV7-7 and TRBJ2-5, with D perhaps TRBD1 (5 bases). From germline, CDR1 is SSHAT and CDR2 FNYEAQ (reference sequence). The CDR3 has 14 amino acids. The CDR3 nucleotides are TGTGCTAGCAGCCTTACAGGCCCGTTGGAGACCCAGTACTTC. Amino acids: CASSLTGPLETQYF.

The rearrangement joins TRBV4-2 to TRBJ1-1, with 8 nucleotides matching TRBD1. V lost 3 bases to trimming and J lost 5 bases; unmatched junction nucleotides: 8. The CDR3 has 15 residues. CDR1 and CDR2 (germline): LGHNA, YNFKEQ. The CDR3: CASSQAGGHETEAFF. For the CDR3, the DNA is TGTGCCAGCAGCCAGGCAGGGGGCCATGAGACTGAAGCTTTCTTT.

The chain has TRBV5-1 and TRBJ2-5; 8 bases match TRBD2. Germline CDR1 is SGHRS and CDR2 is YFSETQ. The CDR3 is made up of 14 amino acids. V trimming: 7 bases; J trimming: 4 bases; junction bases outside the gene matches: 9. The CDR3 is CASRPGGPTETQYF. DNA of the CDR3: TGCGCCAGCCGGCCGGGGGGGCCGACAGAGACCCAGTACTTC.

The rearrangement links TRBV12-3 or TRBV12-4 to TRBJ1-2, with no clear D. Trimming left V 4 bases short and J 4 bases short, with 7 bases between. The length of the CDR3 is 12 residues. The CDR3 region is CASSSGVYGYTF. The CDR3, as DNA: TGTGCCAGCAGTTCCGGGGTCTATGGCTACACCTTC.

The chain uses TRBV24-1 and TRBJ2-1; D is perhaps TRBD1 (6 bases). The CDR3 covers 13 residues. Per germline, CDR1 KGHDR and CDR2 SFDVKD. Trimming removed 7 bases at V and 4 bases at J, with 10 bases between. In DNA, the CDR3 is TGTGCCACCAGGGGGACAAATTACAATGAGCAGTTCTTC. Encoded protein: CATRGTNYNEQFF.

V and J are TRBV4-1 and TRBJ2-4, with TRBD1 matching over 10 bases. CDR3 length: 14 residues. Trimming cost V 0 bases and J 13 bases; bases outside gene matches: 6. In germline, CDR1 is MGHRA, CDR2 YSYEKL. The CDR3 loop reads CASSQDWGQGRQYF. The DNA of the CDR3 is TGCGCCAGCAGCCAAGATTGGGGACAGGGGAGACAGTACTTC.

The sample holds one count of this clone. This chain links TRBV20-1 with TRBJ2-5; D may be TRBD2 (6 bases). Germline V gene lookup returns CDR1 DFQATT and CDR2 SNEGSKA (reference sequence). The CDR3 totals 14 residues. The V and J ends lost 3 bases and 4 bases respectively, with 15 bases between them. This CDR3 reads CSASGDSGPETQYF. CDR3 sequence (DNA): TGCAGTGCTAGTGGGGACTCAGGCCCAGAGACCCAGTACTTC.

This clone showed up just a few times. The chain is built from TRBV7-8 and TRBJ1-1; no clear D. The CDR3 is 14 amino acids. Germline-derived CDR1 and CDR2 are SGHVS and FQNEAQ. Between the trimmed V and J ends, which lost 0 bases and 0 bases, there was a span of 5 bases. The CDR3: CASSLASLNTEAFF. DNA of the CDR3: TGTGCCAGCAGCTTAGCTTCGTTGAACACTGAAGCTTTCTTT.

The chain recombines TRBV2 with TRBJ1-2; TRBD1 agrees at 7 bases. J was trimmed by 2 bases and V by 6 bases; bases with no gene match: 9. Germline V gene lookup returns CDR1 SNHLY and CDR2 FYNNEI. The CDR3 contains 15 residues. Here the CDR3 reads CASRARRDSNYGYTF. The CDR3 DNA reads as TGTGCCAGCAGGGCCAGACGGGACAGCAACTATGGCTACACCTTC.

This clone came up once. The CDR3 protein is CASSPGGSGVSTDTQYF. Here the CDR3 DNA reads TGTGCCAGCAGCCCGGGAGGTAGCGGGGTAAGCACAGATACGCAGTATTTT. The chain uses TRBV5-4 and TRBJ2-3; 8 positions match TRBD2. Trimming cost V 4 bases and J 0 bases; bases outside gene matches: 10. The V gene's germline CDR1 is SGHNT and CDR2 YYREEE (reference sequence). CDR3 length: 17 amino acids.

V and J are TRBV3-1 (or the pseudogene TRBV3-2) and TRBJ1-1; 11 nucleotides line up with TRBD1. The J segment lost 5 bases and the V segment lost 4 bases, leaving 6 bases of the junction unmatched. Per germline, CDR1 LGHDT and CDR2 YNNKEL (reference sequence). The CDR3 contains 15 residues. The CDR3 spells CASSLRTGGTTEAFF. CDR3 in DNA: TGTGCCAGCAGCCTCCGGACAGGGGGCACGACTGAAGCTTTCTTT.

This clone has a handful of counts. V is TRBV30 and J is TRBJ2-3; TRBD1 is a possible D gene (6 bases). The V end lost 4 bases, the J end lost 2 bases, and 10 bases lay between the germline ends. Germline V gene data show CDR1 as GTSNPN and CDR2 as SVGIG (reference sequence). The length of the CDR3 is 13 residues. The CDR3 DNA is TGTGCCTGGACACAGGGTTACACAGATACGCAGTATTTT. This translates into CAWTQGYTDTQYF.